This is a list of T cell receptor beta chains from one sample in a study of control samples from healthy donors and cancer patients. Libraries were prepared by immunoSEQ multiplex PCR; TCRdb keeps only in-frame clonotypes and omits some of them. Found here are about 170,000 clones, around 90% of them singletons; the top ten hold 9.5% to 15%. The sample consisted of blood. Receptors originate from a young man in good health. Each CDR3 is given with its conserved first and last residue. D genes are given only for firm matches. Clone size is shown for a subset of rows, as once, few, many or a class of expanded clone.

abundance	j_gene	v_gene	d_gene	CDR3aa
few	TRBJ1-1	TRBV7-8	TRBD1	CASSSQGAEAFF
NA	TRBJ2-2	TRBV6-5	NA	CASSPRGGGTGELFF
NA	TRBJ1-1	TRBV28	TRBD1	CASILGTGVAEAFF
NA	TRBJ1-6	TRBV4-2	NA	CASSQYFTGTRDGSPLHF
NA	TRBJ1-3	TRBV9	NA	CASGGNTIYF
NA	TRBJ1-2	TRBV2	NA	CASSGLGVSYGYTF
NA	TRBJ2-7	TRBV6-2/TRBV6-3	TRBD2	CASSGTSFEQYF
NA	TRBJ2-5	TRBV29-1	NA	CSADGQGETQYF
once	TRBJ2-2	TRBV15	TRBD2	CATRRAGDVTGELFF
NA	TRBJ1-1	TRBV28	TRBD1	CASSSLDRALGEAFF
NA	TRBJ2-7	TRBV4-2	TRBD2	CASSQEPGLAGDEQYF
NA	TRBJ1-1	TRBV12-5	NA	CASAPGMNTEAFF
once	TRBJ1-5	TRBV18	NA	CASSGAFSNQPQHF
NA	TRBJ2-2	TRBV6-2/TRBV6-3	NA	CASSVAPPGELFF
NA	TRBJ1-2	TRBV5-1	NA	CASSLVTDRGYTF
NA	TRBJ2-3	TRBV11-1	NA	CASSPSAADTQYF
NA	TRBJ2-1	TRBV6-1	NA	CASSEAGDPYNEQFF
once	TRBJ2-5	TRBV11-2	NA	CASSLSRGRETQYF
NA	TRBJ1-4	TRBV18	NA	CASSPERGTEKLFF
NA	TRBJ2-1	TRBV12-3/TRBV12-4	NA	CASTWTASNEQFF
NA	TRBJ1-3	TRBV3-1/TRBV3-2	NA	CASSQDLGLSGNTIYF
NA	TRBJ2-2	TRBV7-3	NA	CASSFVGTSNTGELFF
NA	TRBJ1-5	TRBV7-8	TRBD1	CASSLYGDRGARGNQPQHF
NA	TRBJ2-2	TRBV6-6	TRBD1	CASSNQGVANTGELFF
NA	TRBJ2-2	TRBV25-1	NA	CASSISGVGTGELFF
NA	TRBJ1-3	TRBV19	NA	CASSGLSGNTIYF
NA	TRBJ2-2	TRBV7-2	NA	CASSLARWGGIGGELFF
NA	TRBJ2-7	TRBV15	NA	CATSRSRGGDLYEQYF
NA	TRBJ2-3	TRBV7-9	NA	CASSGPDPSTDTQYF
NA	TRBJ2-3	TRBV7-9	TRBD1	CASSLERGRSTDTQYF
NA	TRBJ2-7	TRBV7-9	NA	CASSLTHYEQYF
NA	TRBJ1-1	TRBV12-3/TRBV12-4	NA	CASSLRPPEAFF
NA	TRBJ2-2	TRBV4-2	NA	CASSPDGGRTNTGELFF
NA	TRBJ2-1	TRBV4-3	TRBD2	CASSQDRGLAGGDEQFF
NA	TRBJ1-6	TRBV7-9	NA	CASSFRGGSPLHF
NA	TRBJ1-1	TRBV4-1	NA	CASSRGGMNTEAFF
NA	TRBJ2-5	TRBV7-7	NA	CASSPGETQYF
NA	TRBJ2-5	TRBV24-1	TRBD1	CATSDLSRGRETQYF
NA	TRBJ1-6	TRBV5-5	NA	CASSAEPREGRSPLHF